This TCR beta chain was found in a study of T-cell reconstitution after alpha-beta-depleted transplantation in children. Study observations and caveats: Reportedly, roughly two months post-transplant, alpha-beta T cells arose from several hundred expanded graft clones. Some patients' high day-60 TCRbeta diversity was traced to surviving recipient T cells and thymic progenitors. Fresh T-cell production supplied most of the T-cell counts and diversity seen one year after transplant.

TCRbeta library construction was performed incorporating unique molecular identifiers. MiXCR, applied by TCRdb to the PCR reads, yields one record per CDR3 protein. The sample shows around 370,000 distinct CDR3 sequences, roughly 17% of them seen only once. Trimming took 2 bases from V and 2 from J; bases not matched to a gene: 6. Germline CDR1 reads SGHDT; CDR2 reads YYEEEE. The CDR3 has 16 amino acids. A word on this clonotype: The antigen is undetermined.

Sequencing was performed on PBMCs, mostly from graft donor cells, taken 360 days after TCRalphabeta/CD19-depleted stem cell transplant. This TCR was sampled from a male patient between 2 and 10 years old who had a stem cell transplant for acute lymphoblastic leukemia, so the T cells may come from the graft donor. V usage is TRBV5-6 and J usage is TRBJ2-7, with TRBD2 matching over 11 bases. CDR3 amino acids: CASSFGLAGGAYEQYF. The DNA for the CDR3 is TGTGCCAGCAGCTTCGGGCTAGCGGGAGGAGCCTACGAGCAGTACTTC.